A selection of T cell receptor beta chains follows, all from one sample in a study of CD8 T cells in ankylosing spondylitis. TCRdb reprocessed the 5' RACE reads via MiXCR and lists one record per CDR3 protein. The table records 45,000 to 60,000 distinct CDR3 sequences, approximately 7% of them present only once. Input material: blood, either unsorted or a sorted T cell fraction (not recorded which). The receptor source for this set is a female donor with ankylosing spondylitis or in good health (not recorded which). CDR3s include the opening cysteine and the closing phenylalanine or tryptophan. The D gene is left open where the match is weak. Clone size appears in some rows only: once, few, many, or a class for an expanded clone.

>TRBV2|TRBJ2-7|-|TRBD2
CASSESTRGSSYEQYF
TGTGCCAGCAGTGAGAGCACGCGGGGGAGCTCCTACGAGCAGTACTTC
>TRBV5-1|TRBJ1-1|many|-
CASSFGQVNTEAFF
TGCGCCAGCAGCTTTGGCCAGGTGAACACTGAAGCTTTCTTT
>TRBV12-3/TRBV12-4|TRBJ2-7|many|TRBD2
CASSLETSGDEQYF
TGTGCCAGCAGTTTGGAGACTAGCGGCGACGAGCAGTACTTC
>TRBV20-1|TRBJ1-1|many|-
CSARERSGNTEAFF
TGCAGTGCTAGAGAGAGGAGCGGGAACACTGAAGCTTTCTTT
>TRBV5-1|TRBJ2-7|many|TRBD1
CASNRDSSYEQYF
TGCGCCAGCAACCGGGACAGCTCCTACGAGCAGTACTTC
>TRBV6-1|TRBJ2-3|-|TRBD2
CASSEILAGFSTDTQYF
TGTGCCAGCAGTGAAATCCTAGCGGGATTTAGCACAGATACGCAGTATTTT
>TRBV6-1|TRBJ1-2|many|-
CASSEALGGRGYTF
TGTGCCAGCAGTGAAGCGCTGGGGGGCCGAGGCTACACCTTC
>TRBV20-1|TRBJ2-3|many|-
CSASVGRTPSSDTQYF
TGCAGTGCTAGTGTAGGCCGGACCCCTAGCTCAGATACGCAGTATTTT
>TRBV29-1|TRBJ1-5|many|-
CSVQYGHSNQPQHF
TGCAGCGTCCAATATGGACATAGCAATCAGCCCCAGCATTTT
>TRBV12-3/TRBV12-4|TRBJ2-3|many|-
CASSLLVGDTQYF
TGTGCCAGCAGTTTGCTAGTCGGAGATACGCAGTATTTT
>TRBV3-1|TRBJ2-1|many|TRBD2
CASSSRTSGDEQFF
TGTGCCAGCAGCTCCCGGACTAGCGGGGATGAGCAGTTCTTC
>TRBV7-9|TRBJ2-7|few|-
CASSLDLTTLSSYEQYF
TGTGCCAGCAGCTTAGACTTAACAACCTTGAGCTCCTACGAGCAGTACTTC
>TRBV7-3|TRBJ1-2|many|-
CASSLIPGTYGYTF
TGTGCCAGCAGCTTAATCCCGGGGACCTATGGCTACACCTTC
>TRBV2|TRBJ2-5|many|-
CASSRRDPTQETQYF
TGTGCCAGCAGCCGACGGGACCCTACCCAAGAGACCCAGTACTTC
>TRBV11-2|TRBJ1-2|many|-
CASSLVNYGYTF
TGTGCCAGCAGCTTGGTGAACTATGGCTACACCTTC
>TRBV12-3/TRBV12-4|TRBJ1-2|-|-
CASSFARDGYTF
TGTGCCAGCAGTTTCGCGAGGGATGGCTACACCTTC
>TRBV6-2/TRBV6-3|TRBJ1-1|-|-
CASSKDPSPEAFF
TGTGCCAGCAGTAAGGACCCCTCCCCTGAAGCTTTCTTT
>TRBV5-6|TRBJ2-1|many|-
CASSRWGGGVYNEQFF
TGTGCCAGCAGCCGCTGGGGCGGGGGCGTATACAATGAGCAGTTCTTC
>TRBV5-5|TRBJ1-2|many|-
CASSSGRILTGYTF
TGTGCCAGCAGCTCGGGACGGATCTTGACTGGCTACACCTTC
>TRBV15|TRBJ2-5|many|-
CATSRDQGQETQYF
TGTGCCACCAGCAGAGATCAAGGGCAAGAGACCCAGTACTTC
>TRBV5-1|TRBJ1-1|many|-
CASSRAGADTEAFF
TGCGCCAGCAGCCGCGCGGGGGCGGACACTGAAGCTTTCTTT
>TRBV4-1|TRBJ2-2|many|-
CASSQDKLTGELFF
TGCGCCAGCAGCCAAGATAAGCTGACCGGGGAGCTGTTTTTT
>TRBV20-1|TRBJ1-5|many|-
CSARAGGYQPQHF
TGCAGTGCTAGAGCAGGCGGCTATCAGCCCCAGCATTTT
>TRBV3-1|TRBJ2-1|-|TRBD2
CAFSQILAGVTRGRYEQFF
TGTGCCTTCAGTCAAATCCTAGCGGGGGTGACTCGGGGGCGGTATGAGCAGTTCTTC
>TRBV2|TRBJ2-5|many|-
CASSVGGNQETQYF
TGTGCCAGCAGTGTTGGGGGGAACCAAGAGACCCAGTACTTC
>TRBV4-3|TRBJ1-2|many|TRBD1
CASSPTGPYGYTF
TGCGCCAGCAGCCCGACAGGGCCCTATGGCTACACCTTC
>TRBV10-3|TRBJ2-1|-|-
CAIKRSLSSYNEQFF
TGTGCCATCAAAAGGTCTTTAAGCTCCTACAATGAGCAGTTCTTC
>TRBV5-6|TRBJ1-1|many|TRBD1
CASSFRGINTEAFF
TGTGCCAGCAGCTTCAGGGGGATCAACACTGAAGCTTTCTTT
>TRBV9|TRBJ1-2|many|-
CASSVDSIDYGYTF
TGTGCCAGCAGCGTTGATTCCATAGACTATGGCTACACCTTC
>TRBV10-3|TRBJ1-2|many|-
CAIRDSSWANYGYTF
TGTGCCATCAGGGACAGCTCATGGGCTAACTATGGCTACACCTTC
>TRBV5-1|TRBJ2-5|many|TRBD1
CASSLGDRAAETQYF
TGCGCCAGCAGCCTTGGAGACAGGGCGGCGGAGACCCAGTACTTC
>TRBV29-1|TRBJ1-2|many|-
CSVENREEGYTF
TGCAGCGTTGAAAACAGGGAGGAGGGCTACACCTTC
>TRBV5-1|TRBJ2-2|many|-
CASSLAADGTGELFF
TGCGCCAGCAGCTTGGCGGCAGATGGAACCGGGGAGCTGTTTTTT
>TRBV11-1|TRBJ2-1|many|TRBD1
CASSKRQGFGNEQFF
TGTGCCAGCAGCAAGCGACAGGGGTTCGGTAATGAGCAGTTCTTC
>TRBV5-1|TRBJ1-3|many|-
CASSLGDNSSGNTIYF
TGCGCCAGCAGCTTGGGGGACAACAGCTCTGGAAACACCATATATTTT
>TRBV5-5|TRBJ2-5|many|-
CASSFLLGSETQYF
TGTGCCAGCAGTTTTCTCCTAGGGTCAGAGACCCAGTACTTC
>TRBV11-2|TRBJ2-1|many|-
CASNRRWGIYNEQFF
TGTGCCAGCAACAGAAGGTGGGGGATCTACAATGAGCAGTTCTTC
>TRBV19|TRBJ2-2|-|-
CASVNRDYGSTGELFF
TGTGCCAGTGTCAACAGGGACTACGGATCGACCGGGGAGCTGTTTTTT
>TRBV20-1|TRBJ1-5|many|TRBD1
CSAREGQGSNQPQHF
TGCAGTGCTAGAGAGGGACAGGGGAGCAATCAGCCCCAGCATTTT
>TRBV28|TRBJ1-5|many|-
CASQRDSYQPQHF
TGTGCCAGCCAGAGGGACTCCTATCAGCCCCAGCATTTT
>TRBV2|TRBJ1-2|many|-
CASSGGSGNYGYTF
TGTGCCAGCAGTGGCGGTTCGGGGAACTATGGCTACACCTTC
>TRBV5-1|TRBJ1-2|many|-
CASSSGRLALNYGYTF
TGCGCCAGCAGCTCTGGACGGCTGGCCCTTAACTATGGCTACACCTTC
>TRBV28|TRBJ2-3|few|-
CASSFRSSQYF
TGTGCCAGCAGTTTCAGGTCTTCGCAGTATTTT
>TRBV6-2/TRBV6-3|TRBJ1-1|-|-
CASSRRGPEAFF
TGTGCCAGCAGTCGCCGGGGCCCCGAAGCTTTCTTT
>TRBV7-2|TRBJ2-1|-|-
CASSWMVHNEQFF
TGTGCCAGCAGCTGGATGGTGCACAATGAGCAGTTCTTC
>TRBV5-1|TRBJ1-4|many|TRBD1
CASSAGTGSEKLFF
TGCGCCAGCAGCGCCGGGACAGGGAGCGAAAAACTGTTTTTT
>TRBV5-1|TRBJ2-5|many|TRBD1
CASSRGQYQETQYF
TGCGCCAGCAGCAGGGGACAGTACCAAGAGACCCAGTACTTC
>TRBV20-1|TRBJ2-7|many|-
CSAGRGSTAEQYF
TGCAGTGCTGGAAGAGGATCGACGGCCGAGCAGTACTTC
>TRBV2|TRBJ1-5|medium-sized|TRBD1
CASSETTKGQVSYSNQPQHF
TGTGCCAGCAGCGAAACCACGAAGGGACAGGTTTCGTACTCCAATCAGCCCCAGCATTTT
>TRBV10-3|TRBJ1-2|-|-
CAIRMQDYGYTF
TGTGCCATCAGGATGCAAGACTATGGCTACACCTTC
>TRBV7-3|TRBJ2-7|many|-
CASSLTGGPTYEQYF
TGTGCCAGCAGCTTAACCGGGGGGCCCACTTACGAGCAGTACTTC
>TRBV28|TRBJ2-5|many|-
CASSAPQGSHQETQYF
TGTGCCAGCAGTGCCCCCCAGGGCAGCCACCAAGAGACCCAGTACTTC
>TRBV12-3/TRBV12-4|TRBJ1-5|-|-
CASSDSENQPQHF
TGTGCCAGCAGTGACAGTGAAAATCAGCCCCAGCATTTT
>TRBV11-3|TRBJ1-4|many|-
CASSPGREREKLFF
TGTGCCAGCAGCCCAGGCAGGGAGAGAGAAAAACTGTTTTTT
>TRBV11-1|TRBJ2-1|many|-
CASSPWGSSYNEQFF
TGTGCCAGCAGCCCGTGGGGGAGCTCCTACAATGAGCAGTTCTTC